A single sample is the source of the 5 T cell receptor beta chains below, sequenced in a study of tissue T cells after allogeneic stem cell transplantation. Data came from immunoSEQ multiplex PCR; TCRdb stores just in-frame clones and leaves some out. The table has tens of thousands of clones, more than 60% seen once. Material: tissue from the ileum, obtained at autopsy. The receptors derive from a female donor over 55 with lung cancer.

This rearrangement joins TRBV7-9 to TRBJ2-4; 7 nucleotides match TRBD1. V shed 4 bases, J shed 1 base, and the junction held 1 base outside the gene matches. The CDR3 consists of 14 residues. Germline V gene lookup returns CDR1 SEHNR and CDR2 FQNEAQ (reference sequence). The CDR3 coding sequence is TGTGCCAGCAGCTCACAGGGGGCCAAAAACATTCAGTACTTC. It codes for CASSSQGAKNIQYF.

The J gene is TRBJ1-6, the V gene TRBV2; D gene uncertain. CDR1 and CDR2 (germline): SNHLY, FYNNEI. V shed 4 bases and J shed 7 bases, with 8 bases lying between them. The CDR3 sequence is 13 residues long. CDR3 residues: CASSVGQNSPLHF. CDR3 coding DNA: TGTGCCAGCAGTGTTGGGCAGAATTCACCCCTCCACTTT.

V is TRBV11-3 and J is TRBJ1-1; TRBD1 might be the D (6 bases). The V and J ends lost 8 bases and 1 base respectively, with 20 bases between them. Looked up from germline, CDR1 is SGHNT and CDR2 is YENEEA. This CDR3 has 16 amino acids. The DNA for the CDR3 is TGTGCCAGCTCCGACAAATCACAGGGAACGAACACTGAAGCTTTCTTT. It codes for CASSDKSQGTNTEAFF.

This chain uses TRBV7-9 with TRBJ2-1, with 9 nucleotides matching TRBD1. Trimming at V came to 1 base and at J to 7 bases, leaving 5 bases not matched to a gene. Germline V gene data show CDR1 as SEHNR and CDR2 as FQNEAQ (reference sequence). This CDR3 spans 15 amino acids. The CDR3 loop reads CASSLGTGVLNEQFF. The CDR3 DNA reads as TGTGCCAGCAGCTTAGGGACAGGGGTTTTGAATGAGCAGTTCTTC.

This clone showed up just a few times. This chain uses TRBV18 with TRBJ1-3; perhaps TRBD1 as D (6 bases). The ends were cut back, 7 bases at V and 3 bases at J, with 13 bases in the middle. The CDR3 sequence is 14 residues long. Germline V CDR1 and CDR2: KGHSH, LQKENI. The CDR3 protein is CASLRTEHGNTIYF. The CDR3 nucleotides are TGTGCCAGCTTACGGACAGAACATGGAAACACCATATATTTT.